This T cell receptor beta chain was profiled in a study of OX40 agonist ivuxolimab in advanced cancers. In the study overall: Dosing consisted of intravenous ivuxolimab at 0.01 to 10 mg/kg every 2 weeks. General study results and limits: Patients who responded partially at 0.1-3.0 mg/kg showed clonal expansion ranking among the lowest.

Between the trimmed V and J ends, which lost 5 bases and 4 bases, there was a span of 17 bases. Germline V gives CDR1 MNHEY, CDR2 SVGAGI. The CDR3 loop spans 15 amino acids. Method: immunoSEQ multiplex PCR; TCRdb's copy keeps in-frame clones and lacks some. Altogether tens of thousands of clones are present, about nine tenths being singletons, with the ten largest covering about 19%. Regarding this clone: As yet, its antigen is unknown.

The chain recombines TRBV6-5 with TRBJ1-2, with D tentatively TRBD1 (6 bases). This sequence originates from an adult with an advanced solid tumor such as melanoma, head and neck, liver or kidney cancer. The sequences come from CD4+ or CD8+ T cells sorted from blood, collected in a trial of the OX40 agonist ivuxolimab. The CDR3 coding sequence is TGTGCCAGCAGTCGAAGCTCTTCAGGGGCCTATGGCTACACCTTC. Protein: CASSRSSSGAYGYTF.